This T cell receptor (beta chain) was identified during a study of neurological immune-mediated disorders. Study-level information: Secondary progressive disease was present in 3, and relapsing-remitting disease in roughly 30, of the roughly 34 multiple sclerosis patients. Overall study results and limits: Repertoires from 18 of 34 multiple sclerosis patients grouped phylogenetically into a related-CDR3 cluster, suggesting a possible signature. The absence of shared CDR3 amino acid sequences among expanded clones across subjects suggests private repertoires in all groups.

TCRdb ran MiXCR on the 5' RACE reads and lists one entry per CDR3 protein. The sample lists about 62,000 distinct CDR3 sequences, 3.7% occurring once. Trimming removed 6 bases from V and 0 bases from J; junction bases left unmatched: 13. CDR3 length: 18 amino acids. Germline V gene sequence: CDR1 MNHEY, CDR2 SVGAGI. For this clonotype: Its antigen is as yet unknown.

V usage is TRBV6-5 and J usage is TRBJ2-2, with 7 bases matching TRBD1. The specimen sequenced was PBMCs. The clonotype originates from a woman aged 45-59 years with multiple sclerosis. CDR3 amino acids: CASRRGRPVGANTGELFF. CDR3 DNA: TGTGCCAGCAGAAGGGGGCGCCCTGTGGGGGCGAACACCGGGGAGCTGTTTTTT.